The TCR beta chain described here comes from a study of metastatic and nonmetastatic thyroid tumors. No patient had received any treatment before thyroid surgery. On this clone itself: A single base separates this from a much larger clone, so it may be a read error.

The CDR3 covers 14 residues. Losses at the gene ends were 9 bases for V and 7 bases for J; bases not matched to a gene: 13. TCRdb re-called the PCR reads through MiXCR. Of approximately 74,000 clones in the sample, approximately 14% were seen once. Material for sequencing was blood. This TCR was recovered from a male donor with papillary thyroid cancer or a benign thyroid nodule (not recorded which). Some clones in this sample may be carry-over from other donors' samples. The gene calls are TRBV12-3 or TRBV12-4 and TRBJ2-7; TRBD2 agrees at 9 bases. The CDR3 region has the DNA TGTGCCAGTAGCCCAGGGACTAGCTGGATAGAGCAGTACTTC. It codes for CASSPGTSWIEQYF.